Each of the 28 T cell receptor beta chains below was sequenced from the same sample in a study of T cell responses to AZD1222 COVID-19 vaccine. Libraries were prepared by immunoSEQ multiplex PCR; TCRdb keeps only in-frame clonotypes and omits some of them. Here the sample spans over 95,000 clones, roughly 88% being singletons. The sequencing used peripheral blood, collected 28 days after the second AZD1222 dose. Receptor source: an adult who received the AZD1222 COVID-19 vaccine.

V gene TRBV18 combines with J gene TRBJ2-7, with TRBD2 matching 11 bases. V lost 3 bases and J lost 3; bases outside the gene matches: 13. CDR1 is KGHSH and CDR2 is LQKENI in the germline V gene. The CDR3 runs 18 residues. In DNA, the CDR3 is TGTGCCAGCTCACCCGCTAGCGGGGGGTCCATTCTCGGCTACGAGCAGTACTTC. Its translation is CASSPASGGSILGYEQYF.

Details on this clone: At one boundary the junction diverges from the germline segment, which might be a read error. The chain recombines TRBV3-1 (or the pseudogene TRBV3-2) with TRBJ1-1; D remains ambiguous. CDR3 size: 14 residues. Germline V gives CDR1 LGHDT, CDR2 YNNKEL (reference sequence). The CDR3 DNA sequence: TGTGCCAGCAGCGAAGACAATATGAACACTGAAGCTTTCTTT. Amino acids: CASSEDNMNTEAFF.

V usage is TRBV13 and J usage is TRBJ2-7; 12 bases match TRBD1. The germline V gene encodes CDR1 PRHDT and CDR2 FYEKMQ (reference sequence). The CDR3 runs to 14 residues. Losses at the gene ends were 6 bases for V and 5 bases for J; bases not matched to a gene: 5. For the CDR3, the DNA is TGTGCCAGCAGTGAGGGACAGGGGGCAAACGAGCAGTACTTC. Amino acid sequence: CASSEGQGANEQYF.

The V gene is TRBV19, the J gene TRBJ1-3; D gene ambiguous. From germline, CDR1 is LNHDA and CDR2 SQIVND (reference sequence). Trimming pared 6 bases from V and 2 bases from J, leaving 11 bases between. The CDR3 has 14 amino acids. CDR3 bases: TGTGCCAGTAGCTGGAGGGCAGCTGGAAACACCATATATTTT. Translated, it gives CASSWRAAGNTIYF.

The gene calls are TRBV5-6 and TRBJ2-1, with 10 positions matching TRBD2. The CDR3 covers 12 residues. The V gene's germline CDR1 is SGHDT and CDR2 YYEEEE. V lost 4 bases to trimming and J lost 16 bases; unmatched junction nucleotides: 8. CDR3 nucleotides: TGTGCCAGCAGCCTTGGGACTAGCGACTCTTTCTTC. Translated: CASSLGTSDSFF.

The V call is TRBV5-4, the J call TRBJ2-1; D gene ambiguous. CDR1 and CDR2 (germline): SGHNT, YYREEE (reference sequence). CDR3 length: 11 amino acids. V dropped 9 bases and J dropped 5 bases, with 9 bases sitting between them. The CDR3 loop reads CATQLNNEQFF. DNA of the CDR3: TGTGCCACCCAACTAAACAATGAGCAGTTCTTC. The full variable domain, completed using reference TRBV5-4 and TRBJ2-1, is ETGVTQSPTHLIKTRGQQVTLRCSSQSGHNTVSWYQQALGQGPQFIFQYYREEENGRGNFPPRFSGLQFPNYSSELNVNALELDDSALYLCATQLNNEQFFGPGTRLTVL.

V gene TRBV5-1 combines with J gene TRBJ2-1; 14 positions agree with TRBD2. From germline, CDR1 is SGHRS and CDR2 YFSETQ. There are 16 residues in the CDR3. With V trimmed by 0 bases and J by 6 bases, 2 bases remained unmatched. The CDR3 nucleotides are TGCGCCAGCAGCTTGGAGGGACTAGCGGGGGTCAATGAGCAGTTCTTC. This translates into CASSLEGLAGVNEQFF.

The chain carries TRBV6-5 and TRBJ2-1; 8 bases match TRBD1. Germline CDR1 reads MNHEY; CDR2 reads SVGAGI. The CDR3 contains 15 residues. Trimming cost V 6 bases and J 8 bases; bases outside gene matches: 12. The DNA for the CDR3 is TGTGCCAGCAGACAAACCGGGACAGGATCTGATGAGCAGTTCTTC. This encodes CASRQTGTGSDEQFF.

V gene TRBV4-2 combines with J gene TRBJ2-7; perhaps D is TRBD1 or TRBD2 (5 bases each). CDR1 and CDR2 from the germline V gene are LGHNA and YNFKEQ. This CDR3 is built from 14 residues. Trimming removed 1 base from V and 6 bases from J, with 13 bases in between. DNA for the CDR3: TGTGCCAGCAGCCAAGTCGCCGAGGGACGCGAGCAGTACTTC. Amino acid sequence: CASSQVAEGREQYF.

The rearrangement joins TRBV19 to TRBJ2-2; 11 positions agree with TRBD1. The germline CDR1 and CDR2 sequences are LNHDA and SQIVND (reference sequence). CDR3 length: 15 residues. The junction had 4 bases not matched to a gene; V was cut back by 4 bases and J by 6 bases. The DNA for the CDR3 is TGTGCCAGTAGTACGGACAGGGGGCGTTCCGGGGAGCTGTTTTTT. Translation: CASSTDRGRSGELFF.

The rearrangement joins TRBV4-3 to TRBJ2-6; 7 bases line up with TRBD1. J lost 2 bases, V lost 0 bases, and 7 bases had no gene match. This CDR3 comprises 18 residues. Germline assignment: CDR1 LGHNA and CDR2 YSLEER. CDR3 nucleotide sequence: TGCGCCAGCAGCCAAGAGAATTCCGACAGGGCTGGGGCCAACGTCCTGACTTTC. Protein product: CASSQENSDRAGANVLTF.

The chain is built from TRBV7-9 and TRBJ1-2, with 9 bases matching TRBD1. Per the germline V gene, CDR1 is SEHNR and CDR2 is FQNEAQ (reference sequence). The V segment lost 5 bases and the J segment 5 bases; nucleotides outside the gene matches: 0. This CDR3 has 12 residues. In DNA, the CDR3 is TGTGCCAGCAGCGGACAGGGGTATGGCTACACCTTC. Its translation: CASSGQGYGYTF.

The rearrangement uses TRBV28 and TRBJ2-7; D is uncertain. Trimming took off 3 bases at V and 6 bases at J, with 18 bases between the two ends. Germline-derived CDR1 and CDR2 are MDHEN and SYDVKM. The CDR3 spans 15 residues. Written as DNA, the CDR3 is TGTGCCAGCAGTTTTTCGCCGACCTCTTCCACCGAGCAGTACTTC. It translates to CASSFSPTSSTEQYF. The full variable domain, its missing parts supplied by reference TRBV28 and TRBJ2-7, is DVKVTQSSRYLVKRTGEKVFLECVQDMDHENMFWYRQDPGLGLRLIYFSYDVKMKEKGDIPEGYSVSREKKERFSLILESASTNQTSMYLCASSFSPTSSTEQYFGPGTRLTVT.

The chain couples TRBV9 to TRBJ1-1, with a weak D call TRBD1 (5 bases). The ends were cut back, 4 bases at V and 6 bases at J, with 13 bases in the middle. Germline CDR1 is SGDLS and CDR2 is YYNGEE. CDR3 length: 13 amino acids. The CDR3, as DNA: TGTGCCAGCAGCCCTGACCGAGGGGCTGAAGCTTTCTTT. Amino acids: CASSPDRGAEAFF.

The V call is TRBV7-2, the J call TRBJ1-4; D possibly corresponds to TRBD1 (5 bases). This CDR3 comprises 15 residues. V was pared by 5 bases and J by 2 bases, with 12 bases between. Germline loops: CDR1 SGHTA, CDR2 FQGNSA. The CDR3 DNA reads as TGTGCCAGCAGCCCTAGTTGGGGGACTAATGAAAAACTGTTTTTT. It encodes CASSPSWGTNEKLFF. The complete variable domain, with remaining parts taken from reference TRBV7-2 and TRBJ1-4, reads GAGVSQSPSNKVTEKGKDVELRCDPISGHTALYWYRQSLGQGLEFLIYFQGNSAPDKSGLPSDRFSAERTGGSVSTLTIQRTQQEDSAVYLCASSPSWGTNEKLFFGSGTQLSVL.

J is TRBJ1-2 and V is TRBV10-3; a possible D gene is TRBD1 (5 bases). This CDR3 has 11 residues. From germline, CDR1 is ENHRY and CDR2 SYGVKD. The ends were cut back, 9 bases at V and 3 bases at J, with 8 bases in the middle. CDR3 sequence: CAIAGDYGYTF. CDR3 DNA: TGTGCCATTGCGGGGGACTATGGCTACACCTTC.

This clone was detected a few times. The gene calls are TRBV2 and TRBJ2-7, with 14 bases matching TRBD2. The CDR3 is made up of 14 amino acids. Trimming took 6 bases from V and 4 from J; bases not matched to a gene: 2. Germline V gene lookup returns CDR1 SNHLY and CDR2 FYNNEI. CDR3 nucleotides: TGTGCCAGCAGGGGACTAGCGGGGGTTTACGAGCAGTACTTC. It translates to CASRGLAGVYEQYF.

The rearrangement joins TRBV6-5 to TRBJ2-7; tentative D call: TRBD2 (6 bases). Germline lookup yields CDR1 MNHEY and CDR2 SVGAGI. The CDR3 has 14 residues. Trimming left V 7 bases short and J 4 bases short, with 17 bases between. CDR3 residues: CASTGGVRSYEQYF. For the CDR3, the DNA is TGTGCCAGCACTGGAGGGGTTCGTTCTTACGAGCAGTACTTC.

V and J are TRBV7-6 and TRBJ2-1; 14 bases line up with TRBD2. V gave up 7 bases and J gave up 9 bases; unmatched junction bases: 20. The CDR3 spans 19 residues. Per germline, CDR1 SGHVS and CDR2 FNYEAQ. The DNA for the CDR3 is TGTGCCAGCACCCTGAGCTACGGACTAGCGGGGGGTCCCCAGGGTGAGCAGTTCTTC. Residues: CASTLSYGLAGGPQGEQFF.

The chain recombines TRBV14 with TRBJ2-1, with 12 nucleotides matching TRBD2. The germline CDR1 and CDR2 sequences are SGHDN and FVKESK. This CDR3 region has 14 residues. J lost 8 bases, V lost 4 bases, and 3 bases had no gene match. This chain's CDR3 is CASSRLAGVHEQFF. The DNA for the CDR3 is TGTGCCAGCAGCCGACTAGCGGGGGTACATGAGCAGTTCTTC.

The V gene is TRBV5-1, the J gene TRBJ2-3, with D perhaps matching TRBD1 or TRBD2 (5 bases each). CDR1 SGHRS and CDR2 YFSETQ come from the germline V gene. V shed 1 base and J shed 4 bases, with 10 bases lying between them. There are 14 residues in the CDR3. The CDR3 is CASSLIPGPDTQYF. CDR3 DNA sequence: TGCGCCAGCAGCTTGATTCCGGGGCCAGATACGCAGTATTTT.

This clone was counted once. J is TRBJ1-1 and V is TRBV11-3; no clear D. V was shortened by 0 bases and J by 1 base, with 6 bases between the two germline ends. Per the germline V gene, CDR1 is SGHNT and CDR2 is YENEEA. This CDR3 contains 14 residues. CDR3 sequence (DNA): TGTGCCAGCAGCTTAGACGGGCCGAACACTGAAGCTTTCTTT. It is translated as CASSLDGPNTEAFF.

The gene calls are TRBV7-3 and TRBJ2-3; maybe TRBD1 (6 bases). CDR3 length: 17 residues. Trimming stripped 0 bases from V and 0 bases from J, with 13 bases between. Germline V gives CDR1 SGHTA, CDR2 FQGTGA. The CDR3 DNA sequence: TGTGCCAGCAGCTTAACGGGGGCCCTAGGTAGCACAGATACGCAGTATTTT. As protein: CASSLTGALGSTDTQYF.

In this sample, this clone turned up a few times. The rearrangement joins TRBV19 to TRBJ2-2; D is possibly TRBD2 (5 bases). From germline, CDR1 is LNHDA and CDR2 SQIVND (reference sequence). Trimming left V 3 bases short and J 0 bases short, with 11 bases between. The CDR3 length is 16 residues. The CDR3 is CASSINRGPNTGELFF. The CDR3 region has the DNA TGTGCCAGTAGTATCAATCGCGGGCCGAACACCGGGGAGCTGTTTTTT.

The chain joins TRBV28 to TRBJ1-2, with D hard to call. This CDR3 contains 13 residues. Germline CDR1 and CDR2: MDHEN and SYDVKM. Between the trimmed V and J ends, which lost 3 bases and 2 bases, there was a span of 7 bases. The CDR3: CASSFSQNYGYTF. Written as DNA, the CDR3 is TGTGCCAGCAGTTTTTCACAGAACTATGGCTACACCTTC.

This clone appeared once. This chain joins TRBV19 and TRBJ1-5, with 7 bases that match TRBD1. The CDR3 length is 14 residues. The germline gives CDR1 LNHDA, CDR2 SQIVND (reference sequence). Here the CDR3 reads CAVGQGGSNQPQHF. In DNA, the CDR3 is TGTGCGGTTGGCCAGGGGGGAAGCAATCAGCCCCAGCATTTT. The variable domain in full, with the rest retrieved from reference TRBV19 and TRBJ1-5, is DGGITQSPKYLFRKEGQNVTLSCEQNLNHDAMYWYRQDPGQGLRLIYYSQIVNDFQKGDIAEGYSVSREKKESFPLTVTSAQKNPTAFYLCAVGQGGSNQPQHFGDGTRLSIL.

This clone has just a few counts. The chain recombines TRBV5-8 with TRBJ1-5; D remains unclear. V lost 5 bases, J lost 11 bases, and 11 bases lay in between. The CDR3 is made up of 11 amino acids. Looked up from germline, CDR1 is SGHTS and CDR2 is YDEGEE. Here the CDR3 DNA reads TGTGCCAGCAGTCCGGGTGCGTCCCAGCATTTT. Its protein is CASSPGASQHF.

The chain joins TRBV28 to TRBJ2-2, with 8 positions matching TRBD2. Germline V gene sequence: CDR1 MDHEN, CDR2 SYDVKM. Trimming at V came to 7 bases and at J to 2 bases, leaving 9 bases not matched to a gene. This CDR3 contains 16 residues. In DNA, the CDR3 is TGTGCCAGCACCCCGGGGGGGGTAGCAAACACCGGGGAGCTGTTTTTT. Amino acid sequence: CASTPGGVANTGELFF.